This T cell receptor beta chain was profiled in a study of T cells in Graves' hyperthyroidism and ophthalmopathy. Trimming cost V 3 bases and J 4 bases; bases outside gene matches: 6. The CDR3 has 15 amino acids. CDR1 MNHNS and CDR2 SASEGT come from the germline V gene. For this clonotype: What it binds is not known.

General study points: Ophthalmopathy and stable hyperthyroidism were separated by a 13 V-J model. The blood repertoire included most of the expanded thyroid clonotypes above 0.001.

Absence of ophthalmopathy progression within 18 months defined stable Graves' hyperthyroidism. From RNA transcripts, TCR beta CDR3 regions were amplified. During a first-round RT-PCR of the TCR CDR3, the HTBI primer set was used. TCRdb passed the multiplex PCR reads through MiXCR, listing each CDR3 protein once. Here the sample spans approximately 520,000 distinct CDR3 sequences, roughly 20% being singletons. Material: blood. This receptor was identified in a man aged 18 to 29 with Graves' hyperthyroidism. This chain links TRBV6-1 with TRBJ2-7, with 10 bases aligning to TRBD2. CDR3 in DNA: TGTGCCAGCAGTGATAAGACTAGCGGGTCGTACGAGCAGTACTTC. This translates into CASSDKTSGSYEQYF.